The 23 T cell receptor beta chains below come from one sample, sequenced in a study of T cells after yellow fever vaccination. TCRdb re-called the 5' RACE reads through MiXCR, storing one row per CDR3 protein. There are approximately 510,000 distinct CDR3 sequences in the sample; 20% to 25% occur only once, and approximately 15% lies in the top ten. Sample: PBMCs, taken approximately 22 days after the first yellow fever vaccination. All receptors derive from a man younger than 30 who received the YFV17D yellow fever vaccine.

CDR3 sequence (DNA): TGTGCCAGCATGAGGGGAGTCCAAGAGACCCAGTACTTC. It yields the protein CASMRGVQETQYF. This chain joins TRBV6-6 and TRBJ2-5; perhaps D is TRBD1 or TRBD2 (5 bases each). This CDR3 comprises 13 residues. CDR1 and CDR2 (germline): MNHNY, SVGAGI (reference sequence). V was shortened by 7 bases and J by 1 base, with 10 bases between the two germline ends.

The gene calls are TRBV5-1 and TRBJ2-3; 11 nucleotides align to TRBD2. The germline CDR1 and CDR2 sequences are SGHRS and YFSETQ. With V trimmed by 5 bases and J by 6 bases, 11 bases remained unmatched. The CDR3 sequence is 16 residues long. CDR3 sequence reads: CASSPTLAGGRDTQYF. The CDR3 DNA sequence: TGCGCCAGCAGTCCGACCCTAGCGGGGGGCAGGGATACGCAGTATTTT.

This clonotype was observed a few times. The chain uses TRBV7-2 and TRBJ2-1; D ambiguous. The germline V gene has CDR1 SGHTA and CDR2 FQGNSA. V lost 5 bases, J lost 5 bases, and 13 bases lay in between. This CDR3 spans 14 amino acids. The CDR3 loop is CASSPRVQNNEQFF. CDR3 DNA: TGTGCCAGCAGCCCGCGTGTACAGAACAATGAGCAGTTCTTC. The variable domain in full, completed from reference TRBV7-2 and TRBJ2-1, reads GAGVSQSPSNKVTEKGKDVELRCDPISGHTALYWYRQSLGQGLEFLIYFQGNSAPDKSGLPSDRFSAERTGGSVSTLTIQRTQQEDSAVYLCASSPRVQNNEQFFGPGTRLTVL.

The genes are TRBV5-1 and TRBJ2-3; TRBD1 aligns across 7 bases. V gave up 3 bases and J gave up 5 bases; unmatched junction bases: 9. Germline V gives CDR1 SGHRS, CDR2 YFSETQ. The CDR3 has 15 residues. CDR3 DNA: TGCGCCAGCAGCTCTACCGACAGGGCCCTAGATACGCAGTATTTT. Translating it yields CASSSTDRALDTQYF.

This clonotype showed up just a few times. The V and J genes are TRBV15 and TRBJ2-6; weak D call: TRBD1 (6 bases). CDR3 size: 15 residues. Germline V CDR1 and CDR2: LNHNV, YYDKDF (reference sequence). Between the trimmed V and J ends, which lost 4 bases and 1 base, there was a span of 8 bases. CDR3 amino acids: CATSTQGSGANVLTF. In DNA form, the CDR3 reads TGTGCCACCAGCACCCAGGGGTCTGGGGCCAACGTCCTGACTTTC.

The chain recombines TRBV5-1 with TRBJ2-1, with 8 positions matching TRBD1. This CDR3 contains 17 residues. The germline V gene has CDR1 SGHRS and CDR2 YFSETQ. With V trimmed by 0 bases and J by 3 bases, 8 bases remained unmatched. The CDR3 region has the DNA TGCGCCAGCAGCTTGGCCTTAGGGACAGGACTCTACAATGAGCAGTTCTTC. This gives the protein CASSLALGTGLYNEQFF.

J is TRBJ1-2 and V is TRBV6-2 or TRBV6-3; D might be TRBD1 (5 bases). V was shortened by 7 bases and J by 4 bases, with 16 bases between the two germline ends. The CDR3 loop spans 14 amino acids. Germline-derived CDR1 and CDR2 are MNHEY and SVGEGT. CDR3 amino acids: CASKDPTATYGYTF. CDR3 bases: TGTGCCAGCAAAGACCCGACAGCTACCTATGGCTACACCTTC.

The chain recombines TRBV4-2 with TRBJ1-5; D unresolved. The CDR3 has 13 residues. Trimming shortened V by 0 bases and J by 5 bases, and 5 bases separated the two germline ends. Germline values: CDR1 LGHNA, CDR2 YNFKEQ. The CDR3 region is CASSQEGYQPQHF. CDR3 DNA: TGTGCCAGCAGCCAAGAAGGGTATCAGCCCCAGCATTTT.

This clonotype was picked up a small number of times. The chain has TRBV6-2 or TRBV6-3 and TRBJ1-1; the D gene is possibly TRBD1 (5 bases). Trimming cost V 3 bases and J 6 bases, with 14 bases left between them. Germline assignment: CDR1 MNHEY and CDR2 SVGEGT. This CDR3 has 14 residues. The CDR3 region has the DNA TGTGCCAGCAGTTATTCCGGGGGTAGTCCTGAAGCTTTCTTT. It translates to CASSYSGGSPEAFF.

This clonotype was counted between two and nine times. The chain joins TRBV15 to TRBJ2-1; D may correspond to TRBD1 or TRBD2 (6 bases each). The V and J ends lost 0 bases and 15 bases respectively, with 15 bases between them. The CDR3 runs to 13 residues. The germline V gene has CDR1 LNHNV and CDR2 YYDKDF (reference sequence). The CDR3 region has the DNA TGTGCCACCAGCAGAGAGTTGAGGGGGGTGGGGTTCTTC. It yields the protein CATSRELRGVGFF.

The rearrangement joins TRBV4-3 to TRBJ1-2; the D gene is possibly TRBD1 (5 bases). Germline V CDR1 and CDR2: LGHNA, YSLEER. The CDR3 is made up of 14 amino acids. The ends were cut back, 3 bases at V and 3 bases at J, with 11 bases in the middle. Written as DNA, the CDR3 is TGCGCCAGCAGCCAGGATCAGGGTTACTATGGCTACACCTTC. Translating gives CASSQDQGYYGYTF.

The chain carries TRBV7-9 and TRBJ2-5; D assignment may be TRBD1 or TRBD2 (5 bases each). V was shortened by 5 bases and J by 5 bases, with 24 bases between the two germline ends. Germline CDR1 reads SEHNR; CDR2 reads FQNEAQ (reference sequence). This CDR3 is 17 amino acids long. CDR3 nucleotides: TGTGCCAGCAGCCCCCCACCAGGGACCCACAATCCGGAGACCCAGTACTTC. This codes for CASSPPPGTHNPETQYF.

The rearrangement joins TRBV19 to TRBJ2-1; TRBD2 agrees at 11 bases. Germline CDR1 is LNHDA and CDR2 is SQIVND (reference sequence). With 5 bases clipped from V and 0 bases from J, the junction kept 3 bases outside the gene matches. The CDR3 runs to 16 residues. This chain's CDR3 is CASSPSGGSSYNEQFF. Written as DNA, the CDR3 is TGTGCCAGTAGTCCTAGCGGGGGGAGCTCCTACAATGAGCAGTTCTTC.

The rearrangement joins TRBV6-1 to TRBJ2-3; no clear D. The CDR3 consists of 13 residues. The V gene lost 2 bases and the J gene lost 4 bases, with 7 bases spanning the gap. CDR1 and CDR2 (germline): MNHNS, SASEGT. Written as DNA, the CDR3 is TGTGCCAGCAGTGAAATGCCCCCAGATACGCAGTATTTT. This gives the protein CASSEMPPDTQYF.

This clonotype was seen a handful of times. The J gene is TRBJ2-7, the V gene TRBV4-2; D is possibly TRBD1 (6 bases). The CDR3 is made up of 17 amino acids. Trimming left V 1 base short and J 1 base short, with 17 bases between. The germline V gene has CDR1 LGHNA and CDR2 YNFKEQ. Written as DNA, the CDR3 is TGTGCCAGCAGCCAAGGACAGGCGAACAAGCGGTCCTACGAGCAGTACGTC. Protein sequence: CASSQGQANKRSYEQYV.

This clonotype was picked up one time. CDR3 DNA sequence: TGCAGTGCTAGAGAGCTGGACCTCCCAGTGTACGGCTACACCTTC. It encodes CSARELDLPVYGYTF. This chain links TRBV20-1 with TRBJ1-2; no definite D call. In germline, CDR1 is DFQATT, CDR2 SNEGSKA (reference sequence). V lost 0 bases and J 8 bases, leaving 19 bases between the germline ends. CDR3 length: 15 residues.

This clonotype came up a few times. V usage is TRBV12-3 or TRBV12-4 and J usage is TRBJ1-3; D is unclear. The V end lost 5 bases, the J end lost 3 bases, and 11 bases lay between the germline ends. The CDR3 is 14 amino acids. CDR3 amino acids: CASSPFGHGNTIYF. The CDR3 nucleotides read TGTGCCAGCAGTCCCTTCGGGCATGGAAACACCATATATTTT.

J is TRBJ1-1 and V is TRBV7-9; D uncertain. The germline V gene encodes CDR1 SEHNR and CDR2 FQNEAQ (reference sequence). The CDR3 length is 13 residues. The germline V and J ends were trimmed by 11 bases and 1 base, with 14 bases remaining between them. This chain's CDR3 is CAEIEATNTEAFF. CDR3 in DNA: TGTGCCGAGATCGAAGCGACGAACACTGAAGCTTTCTTT.

The chain combines TRBV6-5 with TRBJ2-3, with a weak D call TRBD1 (5 bases). Germline CDR1 MNHEY, CDR2 SVGAGI. With 7 bases removed from V and 7 bases from J, the gap between germline ends came to 9 bases. This CDR3 has 11 amino acids. CDR3 sequence: CASTSGYTQYF. CDR3 nucleotides: TGTGCCAGCACCTCAGGGTATACGCAGTATTTT.

The rearrangement links TRBV4-2 to TRBJ2-6; D gene ambiguous. Germline CDR1 and CDR2: LGHNA and YNFKEQ. V dropped 4 bases and J dropped 9 bases, with 10 bases sitting between them. CDR3 size: 13 residues. CDR3 bases: TGTGCCAGCAGCCCTCCCGGCGGCAACGTCCTGACTTTC. Residues: CASSPPGGNVLTF.

In its sample, this clonotype was seen many times. The chain couples TRBV11-3 to TRBJ2-7; D is ambiguous. The CDR3 consists of 13 residues. CDR1 and CDR2 from the germline V gene are SGHNT and YENEEA. V gave up 6 bases and J gave up 7 bases, with 16 bases separating them. The CDR3 DNA follows: TGTGCCAGCAGTAAGGCTGTCCAGAGGGAGCAGTACTTC. This sequence encodes CASSKAVQREQYF.

The chain uses TRBV20-1 and TRBJ1-1; D call uncertain. The V and J ends lost 2 bases and 1 base respectively, with 11 bases between them. Germline CDR1 and CDR2: DFQATT and SNEGSKA (reference sequence). The CDR3 is 14 residues long. The CDR3 is CSARLWTGNTEAFF. CDR3 in DNA: TGCAGTGCTAGATTGTGGACGGGGAACACTGAAGCTTTCTTT.

The V call is TRBV12-3 or TRBV12-4, the J call TRBJ1-2; D is unclear. The CDR3 sequence is 13 residues long. Trimming shortened V by 5 bases and J by 4 bases, and 11 bases separated the two germline ends. Here the CDR3 reads CASSLSRSYGYTF. CDR3 DNA: TGTGCCAGCAGTCTCTCCCGGAGCTATGGCTACACCTTC.